The 5 T cell receptor beta chains in this list originate from one sample, sequenced in a study of T-cell reconstitution after alpha-beta-depleted transplantation in children. Unique molecular identifiers were incorporated into the prepared TCRbeta library. MiXCR, applied by TCRdb to the PCR reads, yields one record per CDR3 protein. The table includes some 460,000 distinct CDR3 sequences, about a sixth detected once. The material was PBMCs, mostly from graft donor cells, obtained 360 days after TCRalphabeta/CD19-depleted stem cell transplant. Receptors were obtained from a boy less than two years old who had a stem cell transplant for Wiskott-Aldrich syndrome, so the T cells may come from the graft donor.

This clonotype was recorded many times. The genes are TRBV5-1 and TRBJ2-3; 7 bases line up with TRBD1. This CDR3 has 15 residues. The V segment lost 4 bases and the J segment 0 bases; nucleotides outside the gene matches: 5. From germline, CDR1 is SGHRS and CDR2 YFSETQ. CDR3 residues: CASSAWDSSTDTQYF. The CDR3 nucleotides are TGCGCCAGCAGCGCCTGGGACAGTAGCACAGATACGCAGTATTTT.

This clonotype showed up just a few times. The rearrangement joins TRBV6-1 to TRBJ2-7; 9 bases fit TRBD2. Germline V gene sequence: CDR1 MNHNS, CDR2 SASEGT. V was pared by 10 bases and J by 3 bases, with 10 bases of the junction left unmatched. This CDR3 is 14 amino acids long. CDR3 sequence reads: CATREIAGVYEQYF. CDR3 bases: TGTGCCACCCGTGAGATAGCGGGAGTCTACGAGCAGTACTTC.

V is TRBV6-1 and J is TRBJ2-7; no reliable D call. Looked up from germline, CDR1 is MNHNS and CDR2 is SASEGT. The CDR3 consists of 14 residues. Trimming stripped 2 bases from V and 2 bases from J, with 10 bases between. CDR3 sequence reads: CASSESVVPYEQYF. Written as DNA, the CDR3 is TGTGCCAGCAGTGAATCCGTGGTCCCCTACGAGCAGTACTTC.

This clonotype has more than one count but fewer than ten. The V gene is TRBV7-2, the J gene TRBJ2-3; D is possibly TRBD2 (5 bases). Trimming shortened V by 1 base and J by 2 bases, and 13 bases separated the two germline ends. Germline V gene lookup returns CDR1 SGHTA and CDR2 FQGNSA. The CDR3 is made up of 16 amino acids. Here the CDR3 reads CASSLVGERITDTQYF. The DNA of the CDR3 is TGTGCCAGCAGCTTAGTAGGAGAGCGGATCACAGATACGCAGTATTTT.

V usage is TRBV7-2 and J usage is TRBJ2-5; D gene uncertain. With 2 bases removed from V and 5 bases from J, the gap between germline ends came to 12 bases. Germline CDR1 SGHTA, CDR2 FQGNSA. There are 14 residues in the CDR3. DNA of the CDR3: TGTGCCAGCAGCTTAAAGGCCATAAAGGAGACCCAGTACTTC. Protein sequence: CASSLKAIKETQYF.